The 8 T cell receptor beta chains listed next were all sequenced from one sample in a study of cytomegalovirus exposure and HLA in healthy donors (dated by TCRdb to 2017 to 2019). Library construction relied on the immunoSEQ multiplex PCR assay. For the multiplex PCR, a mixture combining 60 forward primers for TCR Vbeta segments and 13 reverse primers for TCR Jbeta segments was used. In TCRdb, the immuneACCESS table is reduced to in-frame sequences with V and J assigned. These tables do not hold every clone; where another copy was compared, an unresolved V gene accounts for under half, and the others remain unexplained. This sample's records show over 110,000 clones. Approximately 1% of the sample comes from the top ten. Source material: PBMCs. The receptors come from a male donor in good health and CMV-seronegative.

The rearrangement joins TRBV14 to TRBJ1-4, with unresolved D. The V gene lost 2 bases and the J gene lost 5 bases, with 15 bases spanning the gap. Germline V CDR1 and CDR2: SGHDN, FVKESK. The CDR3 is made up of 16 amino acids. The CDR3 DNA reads TGTGCCAGCAGCCAACTTACAGCCAGCCAAAATGAAAAACTGTTTTTT. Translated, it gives CASSQLTASQNEKLFF.

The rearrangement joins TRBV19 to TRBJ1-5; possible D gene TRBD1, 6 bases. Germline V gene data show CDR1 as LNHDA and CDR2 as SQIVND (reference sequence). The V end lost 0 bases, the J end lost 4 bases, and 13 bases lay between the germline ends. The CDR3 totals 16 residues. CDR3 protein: CASSIDRSGTNQPQHF. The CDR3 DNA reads TGTGCCAGTAGTATAGATCGCTCCGGGACAAATCAGCCCCAGCATTTT.

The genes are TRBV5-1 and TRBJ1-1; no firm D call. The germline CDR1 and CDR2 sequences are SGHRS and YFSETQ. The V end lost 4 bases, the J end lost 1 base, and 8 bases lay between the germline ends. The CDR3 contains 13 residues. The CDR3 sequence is CASSLHGNTEAFF. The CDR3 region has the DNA TGCGCCAGCAGCCTCCACGGGAACACTGAAGCTTTCTTT. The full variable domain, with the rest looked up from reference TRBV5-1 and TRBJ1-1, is KAGVTQTPRYLIKTRGQQVTLSCSPISGHRSVSWYQQTPGQGLQFLFEYFSETQRNKGNFPGRFSGRQFSNSRSEMNVSTLELGDSALYLCASSLHGNTEAFFGQGTRLTVV.

This chain's CDR3 is CASTPVNNSPLHF. DNA of the CDR3: TGTGCCAGCACCCCGGTTAATAATTCACCCCTCCACTTT. The chain recombines TRBV7-2 with TRBJ1-6; D is ambiguous. This CDR3 has 13 residues. CDR1 is SGHTA and CDR2 is FQGNSA in the germline V gene. V was trimmed by 7 bases and J by 5 bases, leaving 9 bases between them.

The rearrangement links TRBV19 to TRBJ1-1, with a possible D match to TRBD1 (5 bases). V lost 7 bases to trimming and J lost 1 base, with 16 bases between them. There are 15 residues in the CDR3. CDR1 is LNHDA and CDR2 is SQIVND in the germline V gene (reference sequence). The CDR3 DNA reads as TGTGCCAGTACCACTGGGCCAGGGTGGAACACTGAAGCTTTCTTT. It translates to CASTTGPGWNTEAFF.

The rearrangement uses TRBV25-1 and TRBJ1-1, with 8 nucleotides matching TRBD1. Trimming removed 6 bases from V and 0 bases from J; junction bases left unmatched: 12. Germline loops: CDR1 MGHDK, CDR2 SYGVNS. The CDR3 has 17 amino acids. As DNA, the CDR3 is TGTGCCAGCAGCGCAGGGGGCTCGAGCTCTATGAACACTGAAGCTTTCTTT. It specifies CASSAGGSSSMNTEAFF.

The CDR3 DNA reads as TGTGCCAGCAGTCCTCGGACAAACACTGAAGCTTTCTTT. As protein: CASSPRTNTEAFF. The chain carries TRBV27 and TRBJ1-1; tentatively, D is TRBD1 (5 bases). CDR1 is MNHEY and CDR2 is SMNVEV in the germline V gene (reference sequence). This CDR3 has 13 amino acids. V lost 5 bases, J lost 2 bases, and 9 bases lay in between.

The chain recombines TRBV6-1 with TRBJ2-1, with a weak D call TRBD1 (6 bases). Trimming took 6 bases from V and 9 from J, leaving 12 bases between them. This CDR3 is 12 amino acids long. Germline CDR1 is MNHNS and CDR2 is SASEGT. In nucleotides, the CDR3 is TGTGCCAGCAGGACAGGAAAGGGTGAGCAGTTCTTC. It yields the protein CASRTGKGEQFF.